The 28 T cell receptor beta chains given below trace back to one sample, sequenced in a study of cytomegalovirus exposure and HLA in healthy donors. Here immunoSEQ multiplex PCR was the method, and the copy in TCRdb shows in-frame clones only, minus some. The sample yields over 250,000 clones, about nine tenths seen once. Sample: PBMCs. Every receptor here comes from a woman in her 30s in good health and CMV-seropositive.

This clone was detected only a few times. This sequence joins TRBV30 and TRBJ1-6; D ambiguous. The CDR3 runs to 13 residues. The germline V gene encodes CDR1 GTSNPN and CDR2 SVGIG (reference sequence). Trimming shortened V by 3 bases and J by 10 bases, and 13 bases separated the two germline ends. The CDR3 loop is CAWRNTGMSPLHF. The CDR3 nucleotides read TGTGCCTGGAGAAACACGGGGATGTCACCCCTCCACTTT.

The chain combines TRBV4-3 with TRBJ2-2, with TRBD1 matching 8 bases. CDR1 is LGHNA, CDR2 YSLEER, per germline. V lost 1 base to trimming and J lost 5 bases; unmatched junction nucleotides: 3. The CDR3 totals 15 residues. The CDR3 spells CASSQGWTGTGELFF. CDR3 nucleotide sequence: TGCGCCAGCAGCCAAGGTTGGACAGGGACCGGGGAGCTGTTTTTT.

The chain couples TRBV2 to TRBJ2-7; TRBD1 aligns across 9 bases. V shed 8 bases, J shed 2 bases, and the junction held 4 bases outside the gene matches. CDR1 and CDR2 from the germline V gene are SNHLY and FYNNEI. CDR3 size: 13 residues. CDR3 protein: CASGGQGTYEQYF. In DNA, the CDR3 is TGTGCCAGCGGGGGACAGGGAACCTACGAGCAGTACTTC.

This chain uses TRBV30 with TRBJ2-7; maybe TRBD2 (5 bases). V lost 2 bases and J lost 8, with 16 bases in between. The germline CDR1 and CDR2 sequences are GTSNPN and SVGIG (reference sequence). This CDR3 has 13 amino acids. This CDR3 is CAWSPGNVFKQYF. The CDR3 DNA reads as TGTGCCTGGAGTCCCGGGAACGTTTTCAAGCAGTACTTC.

The chain recombines TRBV6-5 with TRBJ2-2; 10 nucleotides match TRBD1. CDR3 size: 15 residues. Germline assignment: CDR1 MNHEY and CDR2 SVGAGI. The V gene end was trimmed by 5 bases and the J gene end by 5 bases; junction bases not matched to a gene: 5. CDR3 bases: TGTGCCAGCAGTAGAGACAGGGGGCTAACCGGGGAGCTGTTTTTT. It codes for CASSRDRGLTGELFF.

Regarding this clone: At the DNA level, this CDR3 is encoded by other sequences in the same sample as well. The V gene is TRBV7-9, the J gene TRBJ1-5; no clear D. Germline lookup yields CDR1 SEHNR and CDR2 FQNEAQ (reference sequence). This CDR3 is built from 12 residues. The V end was cut by 1 base, the J end by 4 bases, with 2 bases between. Here the CDR3 DNA reads TGTGCCAGCAGCTTAGGTAATCAGCCCCAGCATTTT. Translated, it gives CASSLGNQPQHF. Using reference TRBV7-9 and TRBJ1-5 for the parts outside the CDR3, the full variable domain is DTGVSQNPRHKITKRGQNVTFRCDPISEHNRLYWYRQTLGQGPEFLTYFQNEAQLEKSRLLSDRFSAERPKGSFSTLEIQRTEQGDSAMYLCASSLGNQPQHFGDGTRLSIL.

CDR3 in DNA: TGTGCCAGCACCGCCGACAGGGGGCTCGAAAGCTCCTACAATGAGCAGTTCTTC. It codes for CASTADRGLESSYNEQFF. J is TRBJ2-1 and V is TRBV21-1; the table gives TRBD1 as D, unverified against the DNA. TRBV21-1 is a known pseudogene. The CDR3 totals 18 residues.

This clone has just one count. The chain employs TRBV29-1 and TRBJ2-5, with unresolved D. V lost 3 bases, J lost 8 bases, and 10 bases lay in between. CDR1 is SQVTM and CDR2 is ANQGSEA in the germline V gene. The CDR3 is 11 residues long. In DNA, the CDR3 is TGCAGCGTTGAGGAAATTGTAACCCAGTACTTC. This gives the protein CSVEEIVTQYF.

The chain recombines TRBV7-9 with TRBJ1-4, with TRBD1 identical over 7 bases. V was pared by 4 bases and J by 17 bases, with 10 bases of the junction left unmatched. There are 12 residues in the CDR3. The germline V gene has CDR1 SEHNR and CDR2 FQNEAQ (reference sequence). CDR3 protein: CASSSSGTDLFF. CDR3 in DNA: TGTGCCAGCAGCTCCTCCGGGACAGACCTTTTTTTT.

This chain uses TRBV30 with TRBJ2-1, with D unclear. Germline lookup yields CDR1 GTSNPN and CDR2 SVGIG (reference sequence). V was cut by 1 base and J by 0 bases, with 13 bases left in between. The CDR3 spans 16 residues. In DNA form, the CDR3 reads TGTGCCTGGAGTGAAGGGTCCTCGAGCTCCTACAATGAGCAGTTCTTC. Translated, it gives CAWSEGSSSSYNEQFF.

This clone was recorded once. Within the sample, other DNA sequences also encode this same CDR3. This rearrangement joins TRBV18 to TRBJ1-5; D is undetermined. Trimming took off 2 bases at V and 4 bases at J, with 6 bases between the two ends. CDR1 is KGHSH and CDR2 is LQKENI in the germline V gene. The CDR3 is 13 residues long. CDR3 nucleotides: TGTGCCAGCTCACCAGTCGGGAATCAGCCCCAGCATTTT. Translated: CASSPVGNQPQHF. Full variable domain (remainder filled in from reference TRBV18 and TRBJ1-5): NAGVMQNPRHLVRRRGQEARLRCSPMKGHSHVYWYRQLPEEGLKFMVYLQKENIIDESGMPKERFSAEFPKEGPSILRIQQVVRGDSAAYFCASSPVGNQPQHFGDGTRLSIL.

This chain uses TRBV5-4 with TRBJ2-6, with TRBD1 matching over 7 bases. The germline V gene has CDR1 SGHNT and CDR2 YYREEE (reference sequence). CDR3 length: 17 residues. After removal of 4 bases from V and 0 bases from J, the junction contained 7 bases not matched to a gene. The CDR3 is CASSIPGQNSGANVLTF. DNA for the CDR3: TGTGCCAGCAGCATACCGGGACAGAACTCTGGGGCCAACGTCCTGACTTTC.

This chain connects TRBV7-6 to TRBJ2-4, with TRBD1 matching 10 bases. The length of the CDR3 is 16 residues. Germline V CDR1 and CDR2: SGHVS, FNYEAQ. V was pared by 5 bases and J by 3 bases, with 7 bases of the junction left unmatched. The CDR3 nucleotides are TGTGCCAGCAGCCCGAGGACAGGGGGGGTCAAAAACATTCAGTACTTC. This translates into CASSPRTGGVKNIQYF.

The chain joins TRBV7-2 to TRBJ2-7, with D perhaps TRBD1 or TRBD2 (6 bases each). The V gene's germline CDR1 is SGHTA and CDR2 FQGNSA. Trimming left V 11 bases short and J 3 bases short, with 11 bases between. The CDR3 runs to 11 residues. The CDR3 region has the DNA TGTGCCTCGGAGGGGGTCTACGAGCAGTACTTC. Its translation is CASEGVYEQYF.

CDR3 sequence (DNA): TGTGCCTGGAACTCTGGGGCCAACGTCCTGACTTTC. Translation gives CAWNSGANVLTF. The V gene is TRBV30, the J gene TRBJ2-6; D unresolved. The germline V and J ends were trimmed by 4 bases and 0 bases, with 1 base remaining between them. Germline V CDR1 and CDR2: GTSNPN, SVGIG (reference sequence). The CDR3 has 12 amino acids.

The chain combines TRBV25-1 with TRBJ2-5; D gene uncertain. The germline gives CDR1 MGHDK, CDR2 SYGVNS. This CDR3 contains 15 residues. With 1 base removed from V and 1 base from J, the gap between germline ends came to 10 bases. The CDR3 DNA follows: TGTGCCAGCAGTGAATGGACCGTAGGCCAAGAGACCCAGTACTTC. It is translated as CASSEWTVGQETQYF. The full variable domain, with the rest looked up from reference TRBV25-1 and TRBJ2-5, is EADIYQTPRYLVIGTGKKITLECSQTMGHDKMYWYQQDPGMELHLIHYSYGVNSTEKGDLSSESTVSRIRTEHFPLTLESARPSHTSQYLCASSEWTVGQETQYFGPGTRLLVL.

The chain is built from TRBV27 and TRBJ2-1, with D possibly being TRBD2 (5 bases). The germline V and J ends were trimmed by 3 bases and 4 bases, with 13 bases remaining between them. Germline V CDR1 and CDR2: MNHEY, SMNVEV (reference sequence). The CDR3 is 15 amino acids. The CDR3: CASSLAGVSYNEQFF. The CDR3 DNA reads TGTGCCAGCAGTTTGGCCGGGGTTTCGTACAATGAGCAGTTCTTC.

This clone turned up a few times. The V and J genes are TRBV2 and TRBJ1-1; D not certain. This CDR3 has 13 residues. Germline lookup yields CDR1 SNHLY and CDR2 FYNNEI. Deletions cut 1 base from V and 6 bases from J, with 9 bases between. The CDR3 DNA follows: TGTGCCAGCAGTGAAGGGGGAAGTGCTGAAGCTTTCTTT. Translated: CASSEGGSAEAFF.

DNA for the CDR3: TGTGCCAGTAGTATTACTCTCCCAAGCTCTGGGGCCAACGTCCTGACTTTC. Encoded protein: CASSITLPSSGANVLTF. The chain uses TRBV19 and TRBJ2-6; no definite D call. Germline CDR1 LNHDA, CDR2 SQIVND (reference sequence). The CDR3 covers 17 residues. V lost 3 bases and J lost 0, with 12 bases in between.

V usage is TRBV27 and J usage is TRBJ2-1, with a possible D match to TRBD1 (6 bases). The length of the CDR3 is 17 residues. Between the trimmed V and J ends, which lost 3 bases and 7 bases, there was a span of 22 bases. From germline, CDR1 is MNHEY and CDR2 SMNVEV (reference sequence). CDR3 sequence reads: CASSFSLPGAIGNEQFF. The CDR3 nucleotides read TGTGCCAGCAGTTTTTCCCTCCCAGGGGCCATAGGAAATGAGCAGTTCTTC.

The genes are TRBV19 and TRBJ1-5, with TRBD1 as a possible D gene (6 bases). With 7 bases removed from V and 5 bases from J, the gap between germline ends came to 18 bases. The CDR3 contains 15 residues. Germline CDR1 is LNHDA and CDR2 is SQIVND (reference sequence). This CDR3 is CASTLRGGADQPQHF. CDR3 in DNA: TGTGCCAGTACCCTAAGGGGGGGCGCGGATCAGCCCCAGCATTTT.

With respect to this clone: The junction departs from the called germline gene at one end, perhaps through a read error. This chain joins TRBV18 and TRBJ2-3; 13 bases agree with TRBD2. Germline V CDR1 and CDR2: KGHSH, LQKENI. CDR3 length equals 18 residues. The CDR3 protein is CASSPLAGGPPGTDTQYF. The CDR3 bases are TGTGCCAGTTCACCACTAGCGGGAGGGCCCCCGGGCACAGATACGCAGTATTTT.

This clone has a single count. V is TRBV7-8 and J is TRBJ1-2; 10 bases map to TRBD1. V dropped 5 bases and J dropped 5; count of bases not matched to a gene: 14. The CDR3 is 17 amino acids. Germline CDR1 SGHVS, CDR2 FQNEAQ. The CDR3 coding sequence is TGTGCCAGCAGCCCCCGGAATTGGGACAGGGGATCTTATGGCTACACCTTC. Translating it yields CASSPRNWDRGSYGYTF.

V is TRBV5-1 and J is TRBJ2-3, with D uncertain. V lost 5 bases, J lost 2 bases, and 6 bases lay in between. Germline CDR1 and CDR2: SGHRS and YFSETQ. CDR3 size: 12 residues. CDR3 in DNA: TGCGCCAGCAGAATCAACACAGATACGCAGTATTTT. Its translation: CASRINTDTQYF. The whole variable domain, remainder taken from reference TRBV5-1 and TRBJ2-3, is KAGVTQTPRYLIKTRGQQVTLSCSPISGHRSVSWYQQTPGQGLQFLFEYFSETQRNKGNFPGRFSGRQFSNSRSEMNVSTLELGDSALYLCASRINTDTQYFGPGTRLTVL.

V is TRBV20-1 and J is TRBJ2-1, with D uncertain. V dropped 7 bases and J dropped 2 bases, with 6 bases sitting between them. The CDR3 totals 11 residues. Germline loops: CDR1 DFQATT, CDR2 SNEGSKA (reference sequence). The DNA for the CDR3 is TGCAGTGGTGTCGCCTACAATGAGCAGTTCTTC. Its translation: CSGVAYNEQFF.

The chain is built from TRBV28 and TRBJ2-4; D is perhaps TRBD2 (6 bases). The CDR3 has 15 residues. V lost 6 bases to trimming and J lost 8 bases, with 20 bases between them. The V gene's germline CDR1 is MDHEN and CDR2 SYDVKM. CDR3 nucleotides: TGTGCCAGCAGGGGAGGCGGGACCCCCTCGGACATTCAGTACTTC. As protein: CASRGGGTPSDIQYF.

V is TRBV7-9 and J is TRBJ2-1; D could derive from TRBD1 or TRBD2 (5 bases each). V lost 5 bases and J lost 6, with 8 bases in between. The CDR3 has 12 residues. Germline assignment: CDR1 SEHNR and CDR2 FQNEAQ (reference sequence). This chain's CDR3 is CASSRGPNEQFF. The CDR3 DNA follows: TGTGCCAGCAGCAGGGGACCCAATGAGCAGTTCTTC.

About this clone: The sample carries other DNA sequences with the same CDR3. The V call is TRBV6-5, the J call TRBJ2-7; either TRBD1 or TRBD2 may supply D (5 bases each). CDR3 length: 13 residues. Germline V CDR1 and CDR2: MNHEY, SVGAGI. V was trimmed by 5 bases and J by 2 bases, leaving 10 bases between them. CDR3 in DNA: TGTGCCAGCAGTCCAGGGACGGCCTACGAGCAGTACTTC. Translation: CASSPGTAYEQYF.